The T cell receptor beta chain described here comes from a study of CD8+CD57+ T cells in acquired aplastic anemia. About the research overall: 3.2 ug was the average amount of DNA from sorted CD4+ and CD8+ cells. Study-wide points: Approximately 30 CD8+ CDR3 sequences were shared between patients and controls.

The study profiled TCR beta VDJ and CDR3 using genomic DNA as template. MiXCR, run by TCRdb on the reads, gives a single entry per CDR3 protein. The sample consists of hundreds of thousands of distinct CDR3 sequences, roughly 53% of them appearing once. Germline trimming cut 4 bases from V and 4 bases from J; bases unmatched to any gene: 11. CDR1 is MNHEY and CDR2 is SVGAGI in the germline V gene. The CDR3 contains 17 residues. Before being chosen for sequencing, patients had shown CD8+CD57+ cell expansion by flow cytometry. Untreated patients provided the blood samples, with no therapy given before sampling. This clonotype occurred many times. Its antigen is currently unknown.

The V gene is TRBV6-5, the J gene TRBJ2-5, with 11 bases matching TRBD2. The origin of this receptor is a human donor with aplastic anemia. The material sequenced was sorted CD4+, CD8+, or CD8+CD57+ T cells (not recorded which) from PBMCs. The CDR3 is CASSSTAGLAGRETQYF. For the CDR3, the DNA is TGTGCCAGCAGTTCAACTGCTGGACTAGCGGGCAGAGAGACCCAGTACTTC.